This T cell receptor beta chain was sequenced in a study of T cell responses to AZD1222 COVID-19 vaccine. Study-level points and caveats: Baseline antibody screening turned up just five to seven seropositive AZD1222 recipients. Females outnumbered males among donors, who were mostly white British; clonal diversity was possibly underestimated. Receipt of two AZD1222 doses was followed by a rise in Spike-specific TCR breadth and depth.

For this clone: The antigen remains undetermined.

The CDR3 length is 13 residues. V gave up 6 bases and J gave up 8 bases, with 13 bases separating them. Repertoires were generated with immunoSEQ multiplex PCR, while TCRdb's copy carries only in-frame clones and drops some. The sample carries around 190,000 clones, 91% recorded once. Recipients boosted at about 4 weeks or about 12 weeks are pooled. The sequence was obtained from an adult who received the AZD1222 COVID-19 vaccine. The rearrangement links TRBV12-3 or TRBV12-4 to TRBJ1-4; perhaps TRBD1 as D (5 bases). The sequences come from peripheral blood, collected 28 days after the second AZD1222 dose. The CDR3 is CASSRREEEKLFF. Written as DNA, the CDR3 is TGTGCCAGCAGCCGCAGGGAAGAGGAAAAACTGTTTTTT.